What follows are 27 T cell receptor beta chains derived from one specimen sequenced in a study of blood T cell repertoires in COVID-19. Generated by immunoSEQ multiplex PCR, the TCRdb table keeps only in-frame clones and is missing some. The sample lists roughly 89,000 clones, about four fifths occurring once. The sample comprised peripheral blood. The receptors come from a woman older than 75 with acute or convalescent COVID-19.

The chain links TRBV7-2 to TRBJ1-5; tentative D call: TRBD1 (6 bases). V was shortened by 2 bases and J by 2 bases, with 10 bases between the two germline ends. The germline gives CDR1 SGHTA, CDR2 FQGNSA. The CDR3 loop spans 15 amino acids. The DNA for the CDR3 is TGTGCCAGCAGCTTAACAGGGAACGGCAATCAGCCCCAGCATTTT. It encodes CASSLTGNGNQPQHF.

Points on this clone: The same CDR3 arises from other DNA sequences in this sample as well. The chain employs TRBV11-3 and TRBJ2-3, with D hard to call. Germline V gene lookup returns CDR1 SGHNT and CDR2 YENEEA. This CDR3 spans 14 amino acids. V lost 1 base, J lost 0 bases, and 5 bases lay in between. This CDR3 is CASSLGGSTDTQYF. For the CDR3, the DNA is TGTGCCAGCAGCTTAGGCGGTAGCACAGATACGCAGTATTTT.

The rearrangement joins TRBV2 to TRBJ2-3; 8 bases map to TRBD1. CDR1 and CDR2 from the germline V gene are SNHLY and FYNNEI. The junction had 16 bases not matched to a gene; V was cut back by 2 bases and J by 6 bases. CDR3 length: 18 amino acids. The CDR3 DNA reads TGTGCCAGCAGTGAATTTCGGGGCCACCAGGGGGCAAAGGATACGCAGTATTTT. Protein: CASSEFRGHQGAKDTQYF.

This clone was found once. The chain recombines TRBV9 with TRBJ2-7, with 8 bases fitting TRBD2. The CDR3 covers 15 residues. CDR1 is SGDLS, CDR2 YYNGEE, per germline. Trimming removed 1 base from V and 0 bases from J; junction bases left unmatched: 3. Written as DNA, the CDR3 is TGTGCCAGCAGCGTATTCAGCGGGGGCTCCTACGAGCAGTACTTC. It translates to CASSVFSGGSYEQYF.

The chain has TRBV25-1 and TRBJ1-2, with D possibly TRBD1 on 6 matching bases. V shed 2 bases and J shed 5 bases, with 21 bases lying between them. This CDR3 is 17 amino acids long. The germline CDR1 and CDR2 sequences are MGHDK and SYGVNS. The CDR3 sequence is CASSELSQQGPLYGYTF. In nucleotides, the CDR3 is TGTGCCAGCAGTGAACTTTCGCAACAGGGCCCTCTTTATGGCTACACCTTC.

This chain joins TRBV10-3 and TRBJ2-7, with no clear D. Germline CDR1 and CDR2: ENHRY and SYGVKD. The CDR3 extends over 11 amino acids. Between the trimmed V and J ends, which lost 10 bases and 2 bases, there was a span of 9 bases. The CDR3 coding sequence is TGTGCCACCGCGCGGACCTACGAGCAGTACTTC. Translated, it gives CATARTYEQYF.

The chain couples TRBV27 to TRBJ2-3; tentatively, D is TRBD1 (6 bases). CDR1 MNHEY and CDR2 SMNVEV come from the germline V gene (reference sequence). V was trimmed by 1 base and J by 0 bases, leaving 11 bases between them. CDR3 length: 16 residues. CDR3 coding DNA: TGTGCCAGCAGTTTATTCCAAGGGGGAAGCACAGATACGCAGTATTTT. It yields the protein CASSLFQGGSTDTQYF.

The genes are TRBV9 and TRBJ2-3; 10 nucleotides match TRBD2. Germline CDR1 is SGDLS and CDR2 is YYNGEE. The CDR3 spans 17 residues. Trimming took 2 bases from V and 5 from J; bases not matched to a gene: 11. The CDR3 protein is CASSVDSLAGVGDTQYF. The CDR3 coding sequence is TGTGCCAGCAGCGTGGACTCTCTAGCGGGGGTCGGAGATACGCAGTATTTT.

The gene calls are TRBV13 and TRBJ1-2; D gene uncertain. In germline, CDR1 is PRHDT, CDR2 FYEKMQ (reference sequence). This CDR3 has 13 amino acids. V dropped 5 bases and J dropped 7 bases, with 14 bases sitting between them. CDR3 region: CASSPPHEGGYTF. In nucleotides, the CDR3 is TGTGCCAGCAGCCCCCCCCATGAGGGTGGCTACACCTTC. The whole variable domain, remainder taken from reference TRBV13 and TRBJ1-2, is AAGVIQSPRHLIKEKRETATLKCYPIPRHDTVYWYQQGPGQDPQFLISFYEKMQSDKGSIPDRFSAQQFSDYHSELNMSSLELGDSALYFCASSPPHEGGYTFGSGTRLTVV.

V usage is TRBV19 and J usage is TRBJ2-2; D gene unclear. The CDR3 extends over 14 amino acids. The germline V and J ends were trimmed by 6 bases and 8 bases, with 16 bases remaining between them. Germline CDR1 is LNHDA and CDR2 is SQIVND (reference sequence). The CDR3: CASRPRQHGGELFF. In DNA, the CDR3 is TGTGCCAGTAGACCAAGGCAGCACGGGGGGGAGCTGTTTTTT.

This chain joins TRBV28 and TRBJ2-5; D is perhaps TRBD2 (6 bases). V was cut by 6 bases and J by 5 bases, with 22 bases left in between. Looked up from germline, CDR1 is MDHEN and CDR2 is SYDVKM. The CDR3 totals 16 residues. CDR3 DNA: TGTGCCAGCAGCTACCACACCGCGGGAACACTTGAGACCCAGTACTTC. This encodes CASSYHTAGTLETQYF.

CDR3 protein: CASSQIGQGVSPLHF. The CDR3 nucleotides are TGTGCCAGCAGCCAGATAGGTCAGGGGGTTTCACCCCTCCACTTT. The chain joins TRBV3-1 (or the pseudogene TRBV3-2) to TRBJ1-6; 7 bases fit TRBD1. J was trimmed by 9 bases and V by 3 bases; bases with no gene match: 8. CDR3 length equals 15 residues. Germline lookup yields CDR1 LGHDT and CDR2 YNNKEL (reference sequence).

The gene calls are TRBV7-3 and TRBJ1-5; D gene uncertain. Between the trimmed V and J ends, which lost 0 bases and 3 bases, there was a span of 12 bases. Germline assignment: CDR1 SGHTA and CDR2 FQGTGA. CDR3 length: 16 residues. CDR3 in amino acids: CASSLTRGSSNQPQHF. CDR3 coding DNA: TGTGCCAGCAGCTTAACTCGGGGAAGTTCCAATCAGCCCCAGCATTTT.

J is TRBJ1-1 and V is TRBV16; the D gene is possibly TRBD1 (6 bases). The V end was cut by 4 bases, the J end by 5 bases, with 20 bases between. The germline CDR1 and CDR2 sequences are KGHSY and FQNENV. The CDR3 is 16 residues long. The CDR3 here is CASSLRDIRTATEAFF. CDR3 in DNA: TGTGCCAGCAGCCTCCGGGACATTAGGACCGCAACTGAAGCTTTCTTT.

The V and J genes are TRBV2 and TRBJ2-1, with a tentative D call TRBD1 (6 bases). Germline CDR1 reads SNHLY; CDR2 reads FYNNEI. Trimming cost V 4 bases and J 4 bases, with 14 bases left between them. CDR3 length: 15 amino acids. The CDR3 loop reads CASSVRGSAYNEQFF. Here the CDR3 DNA reads TGTGCCAGCAGTGTTAGGGGGTCCGCTTACAATGAGCAGTTCTTC. The whole variable domain, remainder taken from reference TRBV2 and TRBJ2-1, is EPEVTQTPSHQVTQMGQEVILRCVPISNHLYFYWYRQILGQKVEFLVSFYNNEISEKSEIFDDQFSVERPDGSNFTLKIRSTKLEDSAMYFCASSVRGSAYNEQFFGPGTRLTVL.

The V and J genes are TRBV6-6 and TRBJ2-7, with D possibly matching TRBD1 (6 bases). V was pared by 8 bases and J by 6 bases, with 11 bases between. Germline values: CDR1 MNHNY, CDR2 SVGAGI (reference sequence). CDR3 size: 11 residues. The CDR3 DNA follows: TGTGCCAGCGGGCGAGGGGGCGAGCAGTACTTC. Translation: CASGRGGEQYF.

The rearrangement uses TRBV20-1 and TRBJ1-1; 7 bases match TRBD1. V was clipped by 3 bases and J by 0 bases; unmatched bases: 4. The CDR3 consists of 14 residues. Germline loops: CDR1 DFQATT, CDR2 SNEGSKA (reference sequence). The CDR3 here is CSASRDSMNTEAFF. The CDR3 DNA reads TGCAGTGCTAGTCGGGACAGCATGAACACTGAAGCTTTCTTT.

The chain joins TRBV7-8 to TRBJ1-4; 9 bases fit TRBD1. Germline V lookup: CDR1 SGHVS, CDR2 FQNEAQ. The trim removed 5 bases at V and 8 bases at J, leaving 6 bases unmatched. CDR3 size: 14 residues. CDR3 amino acids: CASSRGQGKEKLFF. CDR3 sequence (DNA): TGTGCCAGCAGCCGGGGACAGGGTAAAGAAAAACTGTTTTTT.

The chain combines TRBV6-5 with TRBJ2-3, with a possible D match to TRBD2 (7 bases). The V and J ends lost 4 bases and 6 bases respectively, with 20 bases between them. Germline CDR1 is MNHEY and CDR2 is SVGAGI. The CDR3 consists of 16 residues. CDR3 region: CASSSRAGAFPDTQYF. Written as DNA, the CDR3 is TGTGCCAGCAGTTCCAGGGCGGGGGCCTTTCCGGATACGCAGTATTTT.

The chain joins TRBV27 to TRBJ1-5, with TRBD1 matching 8 bases. CDR3 size: 15 residues. Unmatched junction bases numbered 10, after V lost 6 bases and J lost 6 bases. The germline V gene encodes CDR1 MNHEY and CDR2 SMNVEV (reference sequence). Here the CDR3 reads CASRRQGQVFQPQHF. The DNA of the CDR3 is TGTGCCAGCAGACGACAGGGGCAGGTTTTTCAGCCCCAGCATTTT.

The chain is built from TRBV28 and TRBJ1-5; no definite D call. V lost 4 bases and J lost 2, with 9 bases in between. This CDR3 has 14 amino acids. From germline, CDR1 is MDHEN and CDR2 SYDVKM. This CDR3 is CASSSQDGNQPQHF. The CDR3 coding sequence is TGTGCCAGCAGTTCCCAGGATGGCAATCAGCCCCAGCATTTT.

The V and J genes are TRBV14 and TRBJ1-3, with unresolved D. Trimming took 0 bases from V and 0 from J, leaving 6 bases between them. This CDR3 contains 15 residues. CDR1 and CDR2 from the germline V gene are SGHDN and FVKESK. CDR3 nucleotide sequence: TGTGCCAGCAGCCAAGACTTGAGCTCTGGAAACACCATATATTTT. Its protein is CASSQDLSSGNTIYF.

This clone has only a few counts. The J gene is TRBJ2-7, the V gene TRBV27; 7 bases are a match to TRBD2. V lost 3 bases and J lost 3; bases outside the gene matches: 2. From germline, CDR1 is MNHEY and CDR2 SMNVEV (reference sequence). This CDR3 is built from 13 residues. The CDR3 reads CASSFWGGYEQYF. In nucleotides, the CDR3 is TGTGCCAGCAGTTTTTGGGGGGGCTACGAGCAGTACTTC.

The V and J genes are TRBV5-4 and TRBJ1-4; 10 bases map to TRBD1. Trimming took 1 base from V and 8 from J; bases not matched to a gene: 5. Germline V gives CDR1 SGHNT, CDR2 YYREEE (reference sequence). The CDR3 loop spans 15 amino acids. The CDR3 loop reads CASSLRTGGIEKLFF. CDR3 DNA: TGTGCCAGCAGCTTGCGGACAGGGGGTATAGAAAAACTGTTTTTT.

The rearrangement links TRBV6-5 to TRBJ1-2; D gene unclear. V lost 0 bases and J lost 3, with 8 bases in between. The CDR3 loop spans 14 amino acids. Germline V lookup: CDR1 MNHEY, CDR2 SVGAGI. CDR3 sequence (DNA): TGTGCCAGCAGTTACTCGGGCAGAGACTATGGCTACACCTTC. Its protein product is CASSYSGRDYGYTF.

This clone has only a few counts. This chain links TRBV2 with TRBJ1-1; TRBD1 matches at 9 bases. The CDR3 is 15 residues long. Germline values: CDR1 SNHLY, CDR2 FYNNEI. With 6 bases clipped from V and 1 base from J, the junction kept 6 bases outside the gene matches. In DNA form, the CDR3 reads TGTGCCAGCAGAGGAAGGGACAGGGAGAACACTGAAGCTTTCTTT. Protein sequence: CASRGRDRENTEAFF. Combining the CDR3 with reference TRBV2 and TRBJ1-1 gives the whole variable domain EPEVTQTPSHQVTQMGQEVILRCVPISNHLYFYWYRQILGQKVEFLVSFYNNEISEKSEIFDDQFSVERPDGSNFTLKIRSTKLEDSAMYFCASRGRDRENTEAFFGQGTRLTVV.

This clone has just one count. This rearrangement joins TRBV2 to TRBJ2-1, with TRBD2 identical over 7 bases. Germline loops: CDR1 SNHLY, CDR2 FYNNEI. The junction had 14 bases not matched to a gene; V was cut back by 8 bases and J by 4 bases. This CDR3 spans 16 amino acids. DNA of the CDR3: TGTGCCAGCTTACAAGAGAAGACTAGCTCTTACAATGAGCAGTTCTTC. The encoded protein is CASLQEKTSSYNEQFF. The full variable domain, rest sourced from reference TRBV2 and TRBJ2-1, is EPEVTQTPSHQVTQMGQEVILRCVPISNHLYFYWYRQILGQKVEFLVSFYNNEISEKSEIFDDQFSVERPDGSNFTLKIRSTKLEDSAMYFCASLQEKTSSYNEQFFGPGTRLTVL.